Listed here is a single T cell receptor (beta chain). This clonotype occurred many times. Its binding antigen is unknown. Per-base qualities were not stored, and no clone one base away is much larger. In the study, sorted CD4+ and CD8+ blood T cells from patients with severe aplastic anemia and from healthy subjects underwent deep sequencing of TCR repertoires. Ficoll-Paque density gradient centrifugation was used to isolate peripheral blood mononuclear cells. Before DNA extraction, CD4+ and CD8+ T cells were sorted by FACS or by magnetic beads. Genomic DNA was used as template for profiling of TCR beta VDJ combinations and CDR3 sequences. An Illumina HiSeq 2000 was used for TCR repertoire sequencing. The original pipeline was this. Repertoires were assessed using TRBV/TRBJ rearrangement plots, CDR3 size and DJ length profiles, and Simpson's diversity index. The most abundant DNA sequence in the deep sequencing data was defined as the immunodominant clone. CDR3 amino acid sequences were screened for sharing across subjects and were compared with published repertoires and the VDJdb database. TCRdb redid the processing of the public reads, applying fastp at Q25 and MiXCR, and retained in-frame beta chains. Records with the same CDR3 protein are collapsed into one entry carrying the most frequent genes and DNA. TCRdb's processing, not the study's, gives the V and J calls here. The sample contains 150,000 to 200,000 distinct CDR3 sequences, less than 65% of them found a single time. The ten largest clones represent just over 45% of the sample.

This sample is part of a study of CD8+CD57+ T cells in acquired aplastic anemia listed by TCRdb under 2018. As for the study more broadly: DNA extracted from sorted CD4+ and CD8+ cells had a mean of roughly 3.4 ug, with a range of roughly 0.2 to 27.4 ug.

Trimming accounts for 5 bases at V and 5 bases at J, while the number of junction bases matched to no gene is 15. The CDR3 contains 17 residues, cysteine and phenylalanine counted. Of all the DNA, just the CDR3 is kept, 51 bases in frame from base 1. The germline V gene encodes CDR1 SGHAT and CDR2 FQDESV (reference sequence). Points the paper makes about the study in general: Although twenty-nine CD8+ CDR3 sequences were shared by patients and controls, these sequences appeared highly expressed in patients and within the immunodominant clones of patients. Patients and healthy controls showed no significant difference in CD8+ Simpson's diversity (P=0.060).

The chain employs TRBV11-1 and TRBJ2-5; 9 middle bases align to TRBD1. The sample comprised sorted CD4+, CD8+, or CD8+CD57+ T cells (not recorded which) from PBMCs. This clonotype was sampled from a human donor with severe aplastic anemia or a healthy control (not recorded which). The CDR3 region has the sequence CASSRSGYRGPGETQYF. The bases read TGTGCCAGCAGCCGTTCTGGTTACAGGGGGCCAGGGGAGACCCAGTACTTC.